The 9 T cell receptor beta chains below all came from one sample that was sequenced in a study of CD8+ T cells in alopecia areata. RNA was isolated and reverse transcribed to cDNA, the sequencing template. Produced via immunoSEQ multiplex PCR; TCRdb's table is partial and in-frame only. The sample gives some 240,000 clones, more than 45% of which show up once; roughly 1.6% is in the top ten. The treatment: oral pan-JAK inhibitor, 5-10 mg twice daily. The starting material was CD4+ T cells sorted from blood, obtained at week 4, from a patient treated with tofacitinib. These receptors originate from a human donor with alopecia areata.

The rearrangement joins TRBV10-3 to TRBJ1-2; D gene uncertain. The CDR3 consists of 15 residues. Germline CDR1 reads ENHRY; CDR2 reads SYGVKD. Trimming stripped 2 bases from V and 0 bases from J, with 10 bases between. The chain's CDR3 is CAISEGPPSNYGYTF. CDR3 nucleotides: TGTGCCATCAGTGAGGGCCCTCCATCTAACTATGGCTACACCTTC.

The chain combines TRBV29-1 with TRBJ1-2; possible D gene TRBD1, 6 bases. This CDR3 is built from 12 residues. V gave up 3 bases and J gave up 8 bases, with 13 bases separating them. The germline V gene encodes CDR1 SQVTM and CDR2 ANQGSEA. The CDR3, as DNA: TGCAGCGTTGAGAAGGGGGGCGTCGGCTACACCTTC. Protein sequence: CSVEKGGVGYTF. The full variable domain, with the rest looked up from reference TRBV29-1 and TRBJ1-2, is SAVISQKPSRDICQRGTSLTIQCQVDSQVTMMFWYRQQPGQSLTLIATANQGSEATYESGFVIDKFPISRPNLTFSTLTVSNMSPEDSSIYLCSVEKGGVGYTFGSGTRLTVV.

This chain links TRBV5-6 with TRBJ1-2; a possible D gene is TRBD1 (6 bases). The CDR3 length is 16 residues. Per the germline V gene, CDR1 is SGHDT and CDR2 is YYEEEE. V lost 2 bases, J lost 2 bases, and 16 bases lay in between. CDR3 residues: CASSLGGHRVNYGYTF. CDR3 bases: TGTGCCAGCAGCTTAGGCGGCCACAGGGTGAACTATGGCTACACCTTC. The whole variable domain, remainder taken from reference TRBV5-6 and TRBJ1-2, is DAGVTQSPTHLIKTRGQQVTLRCSPKSGHDTVSWYQQALGQGPQFIFQYYEEEERQRGNFPDRFSGHQFPNYSSELNVNALLLGDSALYLCASSLGGHRVNYGYTFGSGTRLTVV.

This chain links TRBV29-1 with TRBJ2-2; 8 bases are shared with TRBD2. Trimming at V came to 4 bases and at J to 7 bases, leaving 14 bases not matched to a gene. The CDR3 runs to 16 residues. Germline assignment: CDR1 SQVTM and CDR2 ANQGSEA. The CDR3 spells CSVVERGGSRVGELFF. The CDR3, as DNA: TGCAGCGTTGTTGAACGGGGGGGCAGTCGTGTCGGGGAGCTGTTTTTT.

The rearrangement links TRBV29-1 to TRBJ1-1; TRBD1 might be the D (6 bases). The CDR3 runs to 13 residues. The V end was cut by 7 bases, the J end by 0 bases, with 12 bases between. CDR1 SQVTM and CDR2 ANQGSEA come from the germline V gene. The CDR3 DNA sequence: TGCAGCGCCGGGACATCTCTGAACACTGAAGCTTTCTTT. Its protein is CSAGTSLNTEAFF.

The chain employs TRBV4-3 and TRBJ2-3; perhaps D is TRBD1 or TRBD2 (5 bases each). CDR1 and CDR2 (germline): LGHNA, YSLEER. With 1 base removed from V and 3 bases from J, the gap between germline ends came to 11 bases. The CDR3 has 15 residues. The CDR3 spells CASSQVVGETDTQYF. Here the CDR3 DNA reads TGCGCCAGCAGCCAAGTGGTGGGGGAGACAGATACGCAGTATTTT.

The genes are TRBV29-1 and TRBJ2-3, with D perhaps being TRBD1 or TRBD2 (5 bases each). V was pared by 1 base and J by 3 bases, with 11 bases between. CDR1 and CDR2 (germline): SQVTM, ANQGSEA. The length of the CDR3 is 14 residues. The chain's CDR3 is CSVEGQGRTDTQYF. The CDR3 region has the DNA TGCAGCGTTGAAGGGCAGGGACGAACAGATACGCAGTATTTT.

This clone came up many times. The chain uses TRBV18 and TRBJ1-2; 12 positions match TRBD1. The V segment lost 3 bases and the J segment 8 bases; nucleotides outside the gene matches: 4. This CDR3 has 14 amino acids. Germline V gene data show CDR1 as KGHSH and CDR2 as LQKENI. Written as DNA, the CDR3 is TGTGCCAGCTCACCGATGGGACAGGGGGCCGGCTACACCTTC. It is translated as CASSPMGQGAGYTF.

This clone has just a few counts. The chain recombines TRBV19 with TRBJ1-1, with 7 bases fitting TRBD1. Germline V lookup: CDR1 LNHDA, CDR2 SQIVND (reference sequence). The J segment lost 5 bases and the V segment lost 4 bases, leaving 4 bases of the junction unmatched. The CDR3 has 13 residues. CDR3 amino acids: CASSTNRGTEAFF. The CDR3 nucleotides read TGTGCCAGTAGTACCAACAGGGGTACTGAAGCTTTCTTT.